Each of the 8 T cell receptor beta chains below was sequenced from the same sample in a study of blood T cell repertoires in COVID-19. Some clones are missing from TCRdb's copy, which holds only in-frame ones; the method was immunoSEQ multiplex PCR. The sample yields 250,000 or so clones, more than 65% seen once. The sample taken for sequencing was PBMCs or T cells enriched from blood (not recorded which). These receptors came from a man between 50 and 59 years old who had recovered from COVID-19.

V usage is TRBV2 and J usage is TRBJ1-4, with 11 bases that match TRBD1. CDR1 SNHLY and CDR2 FYNNEI come from the germline V gene. This CDR3 contains 18 residues. V was pared by 7 bases and J by 0 bases, with 10 bases of the junction left unmatched. The CDR3 region is CASIRPGQGVPTNEKLFF. CDR3 DNA sequence: TGTGCCAGCATCAGGCCGGGACAGGGGGTCCCAACTAATGAAAAACTGTTTTTT.

The V and J genes are TRBV11-2 and TRBJ1-1; D is uncertain. Per germline, CDR1 SGHAT and CDR2 FQNNGV. Between the trimmed V and J ends, which lost 3 bases and 3 bases, there was a span of 14 bases. The CDR3 has 15 amino acids. In DNA, the CDR3 is TGTGCCAGCAGCTTTGGTCTCCGCCGGGACACTGAAGCTTTCTTT. Encoded protein: CASSFGLRRDTEAFF.

The chain combines TRBV9 with TRBJ2-5, with 10 bases lining up with TRBD2. The CDR3 contains 19 residues. CDR1 is SGDLS, CDR2 YYNGEE, per germline. With V trimmed by 0 bases and J by 3 bases, 14 bases remained unmatched. CDR3 bases: TGTGCCAGCAGCGTAGAAAGGGGAGCTAGCGGGGGAAAGGAAGAGACCCAGTACTTC. Translated: CASSVERGASGGKEETQYF.

The genes are TRBV19 and TRBJ2-3; no definite D call. From germline, CDR1 is LNHDA and CDR2 SQIVND (reference sequence). Trimming took 7 bases from V and 0 from J, leaving 14 bases between them. The CDR3 is 15 residues long. Here the CDR3 DNA reads TGTGCCAGTACCCTAGGTGGCGGCAGCACAGATACGCAGTATTTT. It is translated as CASTLGGGSTDTQYF.

This clone was recorded a few times. This chain links TRBV7-6 with TRBJ2-1, with TRBD2 matching over 8 bases. The germline CDR1 and CDR2 sequences are SGHVS and FNYEAQ. V lost 6 bases, J lost 3 bases, and 7 bases stayed unmatched. The CDR3 loop spans 15 amino acids. The CDR3 protein is CASSPAGGIYNEQFF. The CDR3 DNA reads TGTGCCAGCAGTCCCGCGGGGGGCATCTACAATGAGCAGTTCTTC. Drawing the rest from reference TRBV7-6 and TRBJ2-1, the complete variable domain is GAGVSQSPRYKVTKRGQDVALRCDPISGHVSLYWYRQALGQGPEFLTYFNYEAQQDKSGLPNDRFSAERPEGSISTLTIQRTEQRDSAMYRCASSPAGGIYNEQFFGPGTRLTVL.

The chain uses TRBV2 and TRBJ2-5; possible D gene TRBD2, 5 bases. Germline V gene lookup returns CDR1 SNHLY and CDR2 FYNNEI. The CDR3 totals 13 residues. V lost 6 bases and J lost 3, with 11 bases in between. CDR3 sequence: CASRRAVEETQYF. The CDR3 bases are TGTGCCAGCAGGAGGGCAGTCGAAGAGACCCAGTACTTC.

The chain links TRBV7-9 to TRBJ1-5; 7 bases line up with TRBD1. Germline V lookup: CDR1 SEHNR, CDR2 FQNEAQ (reference sequence). V trimming: 5 bases; J trimming: 2 bases; junction bases outside the gene matches: 3. The CDR3 has 14 residues. The CDR3 sequence is CASSTDRGNQPQHF. The CDR3 nucleotides are TGTGCCAGCAGCACCGACAGGGGCAATCAGCCCCAGCATTTT.

The chain joins TRBV19 to TRBJ1-2; D is undetermined. Germline lookup yields CDR1 LNHDA and CDR2 SQIVND (reference sequence). The CDR3 sequence is 12 residues long. V lost 6 bases, J lost 4 bases, and 9 bases lay in between. The CDR3 region has the DNA TGTGCCAGTAGGGTGACGGGCTATGGCTACACCTTC. It codes for CASRVTGYGYTF.